Below are 2 T cell receptor beta chains sequenced from a single sample in a study of blood T cell repertoires in COVID-19. Libraries were prepared by immunoSEQ multiplex PCR; TCRdb keeps only in-frame clonotypes and omits some of them. The data contain 95,000 to 150,000 clones, over 75% of them singletons. Sequenced input: peripheral blood. The receptors were sampled from a woman in her seventies with acute or convalescent COVID-19.

This chain links TRBV14 with TRBJ2-7, with a possible D match to TRBD1 (6 bases). The length of the CDR3 is 13 residues. The germline V and J ends were trimmed by 4 bases and 2 bases, with 9 bases remaining between them. The germline V gene encodes CDR1 SGHDN and CDR2 FVKESK. Here the CDR3 DNA reads TGTGCCAGCAGCCGGGGACAAACCTACGAGCAGTACTTC. Residues: CASSRGQTYEQYF. The full variable domain, its missing parts supplied by reference TRBV14 and TRBJ2-7, is EAGVTQFPSHSVIEKGQTVTLRCDPISGHDNLYWYRRVMGKEIKFLLHFVKESKQDESGMPNNRFLAERTGGTYSTLKVQPAELEDSGVYFCASSRGQTYEQYFGPGTRLTVT.

The J gene is TRBJ1-2, the V gene TRBV4-3; D not certain. The CDR3 consists of 16 residues. Germline CDR1 reads LGHNA; CDR2 reads YSLEER. Trimming cost V 0 bases and J 3 bases, with 14 bases left between them. Here the CDR3 DNA reads TGCGCCAGCAGCCAAGAATTGAGGGAGAGATACTATGGCTACACCTTC. Protein product: CASSQELRERYYGYTF.